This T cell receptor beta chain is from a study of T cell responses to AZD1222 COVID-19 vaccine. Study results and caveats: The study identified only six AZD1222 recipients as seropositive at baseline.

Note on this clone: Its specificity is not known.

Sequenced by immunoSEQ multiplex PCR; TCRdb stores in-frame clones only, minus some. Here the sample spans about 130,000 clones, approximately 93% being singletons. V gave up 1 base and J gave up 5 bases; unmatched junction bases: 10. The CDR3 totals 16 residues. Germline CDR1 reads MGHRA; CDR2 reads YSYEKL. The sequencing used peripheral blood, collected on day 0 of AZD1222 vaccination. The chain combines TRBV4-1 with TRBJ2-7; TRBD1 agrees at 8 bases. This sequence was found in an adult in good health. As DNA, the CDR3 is TGCGCCAGCAGCCAAGGGGGACAGGTTAGGGTCGACGAGCAGTACTTC. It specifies CASSQGGQVRVDEQYF.